These 16 T cell receptor beta chains were all obtained from the same sample, sequenced in a study of cytomegalovirus exposure and HLA in healthy donors. Primers: 60 Vbeta forward and 13 Jbeta reverse. Here immunoSEQ multiplex PCR was the method, and the copy in TCRdb shows in-frame clones only, minus some. The sample contains roughly 140,000 clones, 79% of which appear only once. Sequenced input: PBMCs. The origin of the receptors is a man aged 50-60 years in good health and CMV-seropositive.

This sequence joins TRBV7-8 and TRBJ1-5; TRBD1 matches 7 bases. The CDR3 loop spans 15 amino acids. CDR1 is SGHVS, CDR2 FQNEAQ, per germline. After removal of 8 bases from V and 6 bases from J, the junction contained 13 bases not matched to a gene. CDR3 in DNA: TGTGCCAGCTCCCCTGACAGGGTGGGCAGTCAGCCCCAGCATTTT. Its translation is CASSPDRVGSQPQHF.

This chain joins TRBV5-1 and TRBJ2-1, with TRBD2 matching over 10 bases. Germline-derived CDR1 and CDR2 are SGHRS and YFSETQ. V lost 2 bases and J lost 5; bases outside the gene matches: 1. The CDR3 contains 14 residues. CDR3: CASSLAGGNNEQFF. CDR3 sequence (DNA): TGCGCCAGCAGCTTAGCGGGAGGGAACAATGAGCAGTTCTTC.

The rearrangement links TRBV29-1 to TRBJ1-2; 12 bases match TRBD1. Trimming cost V 1 base and J 4 bases; bases outside gene matches: 4. The CDR3 extends over 15 amino acids. Germline V CDR1 and CDR2: SQVTM, ANQGSEA. This chain's CDR3 is CSVEGLGQGAYGYTF. The CDR3 nucleotides are TGCAGCGTTGAAGGGCTGGGACAGGGGGCCTATGGCTACACCTTC.

The chain links TRBV27 to TRBJ2-5, with D possibly matching TRBD1 (5 bases). From germline, CDR1 is MNHEY and CDR2 SMNVEV (reference sequence). With 6 bases removed from V and 4 bases from J, the gap between germline ends came to 12 bases. The CDR3 has 13 amino acids. The CDR3 region has the DNA TGTGCCAGCAGAAGAGTAGGGGCAGAGACCCAGTACTTC. Translating it yields CASRRVGAETQYF.

This chain links TRBV27 with TRBJ1-6; the match to TRBD1 covers 8 bases. V shed 10 bases, J shed 7 bases, and the junction held 9 bases outside the gene matches. The CDR3 sequence is 14 residues long. Germline CDR1 is MNHEY and CDR2 is SMNVEV (reference sequence). CDR3 coding DNA: TGTGCCACGGGGGACAGGATAAAAAATTCACCCCTCCACTTT. Encoded protein: CATGDRIKNSPLHF.

This chain uses TRBV6-1 with TRBJ1-5, with TRBD1 matching over 7 bases. This CDR3 has 15 amino acids. Trimming cost V 4 bases and J 4 bases; bases outside gene matches: 7. In germline, CDR1 is MNHNS, CDR2 SASEGT. CDR3 in amino acids: CASSGGTDRNQPQHF. The CDR3 coding sequence is TGTGCCAGCAGTGGAGGGACAGATCGGAATCAGCCCCAGCATTTT.

This sequence joins TRBV2 and TRBJ2-7; 13 nucleotides line up with TRBD2. The CDR3 contains 15 residues. Trimming at V came to 6 bases and at J to 7 bases, leaving 9 bases not matched to a gene. Per the germline V gene, CDR1 is SNHLY and CDR2 is FYNNEI. The CDR3 nucleotides are TGTGCCAGCAGGGGCTGGACTAGCGGGAGCAGGGAGCAGTACTTC. This sequence encodes CASRGWTSGSREQYF.

This clone has more than one count but fewer than ten. The CDR3 loop is CASSSITDTQYF. As DNA, the CDR3 is TGTGCCAGCAGTTCCATCACAGATACGCAGTATTTT. The rearrangement uses TRBV28 and TRBJ2-3; no clear D. This CDR3 is built from 12 residues. Per the germline V gene, CDR1 is MDHEN and CDR2 is SYDVKM. V lost 4 bases and J lost 2, with 4 bases in between. The full variable domain, in which reference TRBV28 and TRBJ2-3 provide the parts outside the CDR3, is DVKVTQSSRYLVKRTGEKVFLECVQDMDHENMFWYRQDPGLGLRLIYFSYDVKMKEKGDIPEGYSVSREKKERFSLILESASTNQTSMYLCASSSITDTQYFGPGTRLTVL.

This sequence joins TRBV7-9 and TRBJ2-2; D not certain. The CDR3 covers 14 residues. With 2 bases removed from V and 4 bases from J, the gap between germline ends came to 8 bases. The germline CDR1 and CDR2 sequences are SEHNR and FQNEAQ (reference sequence). The CDR3 DNA reads TGTGCCAGCAGCTTAATTGGCCCCACCGGGGAGCTGTTTTTT. This translates into CASSLIGPTGELFF.

The chain carries TRBV7-2 and TRBJ2-1; 8 bases line up with TRBD2. From germline, CDR1 is SGHTA and CDR2 FQGNSA. Losses at the gene ends were 1 base for V and 1 base for J; bases not matched to a gene: 3. The CDR3 is 16 amino acids. DNA of the CDR3: TGTGCCAGCAGCTTAGTTCCTAGCGGGTCCTACAATGAGCAGTTCTTC. Protein sequence: CASSLVPSGSYNEQFF.

The chain uses TRBV11-3 and TRBJ2-1; possible D gene TRBD2, 5 bases. V lost 0 bases and J lost 10, with 7 bases in between. This CDR3 is 12 amino acids long. The germline CDR1 and CDR2 sequences are SGHNT and YENEEA. The CDR3 region has the DNA TGTGCCAGCAGCTTAGATCCGGGAGAGCAGTTCTTC. Amino acid sequence: CASSLDPGEQFF.

Remarks on this clone: At the DNA level, this CDR3 is encoded by other sequences in the same sample as well. The rearrangement joins TRBV5-6 to TRBJ2-2; D not certain. V dropped 8 bases and J dropped 0 bases, with 14 bases sitting between them. CDR1 is SGHDT, CDR2 YYEEEE, per germline. The CDR3 contains 15 residues. In nucleotides, the CDR3 is TGTGCCAGTAGCACCCAACAGACGAACACCGGGGAGCTGTTTTTT. The encoded protein is CASSTQQTNTGELFF.

V gene TRBV6-1 combines with J gene TRBJ2-7; 8 bases align to TRBD2. V gave up 6 bases and J gave up 2 bases; unmatched junction bases: 6. The CDR3 consists of 14 residues. Germline V CDR1 and CDR2: MNHNS, SASEGT. The CDR3 here is CASSPGLETYEQYF. CDR3 bases: TGTGCCAGCAGCCCGGGACTAGAGACCTACGAGCAGTACTTC.

The genes are TRBV25-1 and TRBJ2-3; no clear D. CDR1 MGHDK and CDR2 SYGVNS come from the germline V gene. CDR3 length equals 11 residues. The V and J ends lost 3 bases and 4 bases respectively, with 2 bases between them. This CDR3 is CASSDADTQYF. The CDR3 nucleotides are TGTGCCAGCAGTGACGCAGATACGCAGTATTTT.

This chain connects TRBV2 to TRBJ1-1; D not resolved. CDR1 and CDR2 (germline): SNHLY, FYNNEI. Trimming removed 2 bases at V and 5 bases at J, with 12 bases between. This CDR3 spans 14 amino acids. The CDR3 DNA sequence: TGTGCCAGCAGTGAATCCCAGGTGACGACTGAAGCTTTCTTT. Translation: CASSESQVTTEAFF.

The chain carries TRBV2 and TRBJ1-1, with D unclear. Germline V gives CDR1 SNHLY, CDR2 FYNNEI. Trimming pared 2 bases from V and 4 bases from J, leaving 11 bases between. This CDR3 contains 14 residues. CDR3 DNA: TGTGCCAGCAGTGAACCAGGAGGTATCACTGAAGCTTTCTTT. It encodes CASSEPGGITEAFF. The variable domain in full, completed from reference TRBV2 and TRBJ1-1, reads EPEVTQTPSHQVTQMGQEVILRCVPISNHLYFYWYRQILGQKVEFLVSFYNNEISEKSEIFDDQFSVERPDGSNFTLKIRSTKLEDSAMYFCASSEPGGITEAFFGQGTRLTVV.